These 14 T cell receptor beta chains came from one sample sequenced in a study of molecular identifiers for immune sequencing clone quantification. TCRdb passed the PCR reads through MiXCR, listing each CDR3 protein once. The sample has some 320,000 distinct CDR3 sequences; roughly a fifth are singletons. What was sequenced was naive CD8+ T cells from blood, with Jurkat cell RNA spiked in. Subset noted: FACS-sorted CD8+CD4-CCR7+CD45RA+ naive T cells. All receptors derive from a human donor in good health. Some libraries in this study had Jurkat cell RNA spiked in.

This chain joins TRBV20-1 and TRBJ2-1; D is possibly TRBD2 (6 bases). The V gene lost 0 bases and the J gene lost 9 bases, with 30 bases spanning the gap. This CDR3 comprises 19 residues. CDR1 is DFQATT, CDR2 SNEGSKA, per germline (reference sequence). In DNA form, the CDR3 reads TGCAGTGCTAGAGAACCGGGACGGAGCTTCGGGACTCTTCTCGGTGAGCAGTTCTTC. Protein sequence: CSAREPGRSFGTLLGEQFF.

This clonotype was counted many times. This chain uses TRBV7-9 with TRBJ1-4, with D tentatively TRBD1 (5 bases). The CDR3 extends over 14 amino acids. The germline CDR1 and CDR2 sequences are SEHNR and FQNEAQ (reference sequence). V was pared by 3 bases and J by 4 bases, with 9 bases between. CDR3 sequence reads: CASSFGHDNEKLFF. The CDR3 DNA reads as TGTGCCAGCAGCTTCGGACACGATAATGAAAAACTGTTTTTT.

This clonotype occurred a few times. This sequence joins TRBV5-1 and TRBJ2-1, with 9 bases lining up with TRBD2. Trimming removed 4 bases from V and 0 bases from J; junction bases left unmatched: 11. CDR1 is SGHRS and CDR2 is YFSETQ in the germline V gene. The CDR3 has 18 amino acids. This CDR3 is CASSQLGLALSSYNEQFF. The CDR3 nucleotides read TGCGCCAGCAGCCAGCTAGGACTAGCGCTTAGCTCCTACAATGAGCAGTTCTTC. Drawing the rest from reference TRBV5-1 and TRBJ2-1, the complete variable domain is KAGVTQTPRYLIKTRGQQVTLSCSPISGHRSVSWYQQTPGQGLQFLFEYFSETQRNKGNFPGRFSGRQFSNSRSEMNVSTLELGDSALYLCASSQLGLALSSYNEQFFGPGTRLTVL.

This sequence joins TRBV30 and TRBJ2-3; D unclear. The CDR3 length is 14 residues. Germline loops: CDR1 GTSNPN, CDR2 SVGIG (reference sequence). V lost 0 bases and J 4 bases, leaving 11 bases between the germline ends. CDR3 residues: CAWSVESGADTQYF. The CDR3 bases are TGTGCCTGGAGTGTAGAATCAGGAGCAGATACGCAGTATTTT.

About this clonotype itself: A much larger clonotype is one base distant, so this may be a read error. V gene TRBV7-8 combines with J gene TRBJ2-7, with 8 positions matching TRBD2. The CDR3 length is 13 residues. The germline V gene has CDR1 SGHVS and CDR2 FQNEAQ. CDR3 protein: CASSLVAGGEQHF. The DNA of the CDR3 is TGTGCCAGCAGCTTAGTTGCGGGGGGCGAGCAGCACTTC. The variable domain in full, completed from reference TRBV7-8 and TRBJ2-7, reads GAGVSQSPRYKVAKRGQDVALRCDPISGHVSLFWYQQALGQGPEFLTYFQNEAQLDKSGLPSDRFFAERPEGSVSTLKIQRTQQEDSAVYLCASSLVAGGEQHFGPGTRLTVT.

This clonotype was seen a handful of times. This chain uses TRBV7-9 with TRBJ2-3, with 9 bases matching TRBD1. The junction had 5 bases not matched to a gene; V was cut back by 5 bases and J by 2 bases. Germline-derived CDR1 and CDR2 are SEHNR and FQNEAQ (reference sequence). This CDR3 spans 15 amino acids. CDR3 residues: CASSANRGPTDTQYF. In nucleotides, the CDR3 is TGTGCCAGCAGCGCCAACAGGGGGCCCACAGATACGCAGTATTTT.

This clonotype was observed a handful of times. V and J are TRBV12-3 or TRBV12-4 and TRBJ1-2; TRBD1 matches at 7 bases. The CDR3 is 14 amino acids. The junction had 7 bases not matched to a gene; V was cut back by 4 bases and J by 5 bases. The CDR3 spells CASSSAGQSYGYTF. The CDR3 DNA reads TGTGCCAGCAGTTCCGCGGGACAGTCATATGGCTACACCTTC.

Ten or more counts support this clonotype. The CDR3 here is CASSFMGNPYEQYF. CDR3 DNA: TGTGCCAGCAGCTTCATGGGAAACCCCTACGAGCAGTACTTC. This chain joins TRBV7-2 and TRBJ2-7, with unresolved D. Germline CDR1 SGHTA, CDR2 FQGNSA. V was shortened by 3 bases and J by 2 bases, with 11 bases between the two germline ends. The CDR3 spans 14 residues.

On this clonotype itself: This may be a read error: a much more frequent sequence differs by one nucleotide. The chain employs TRBV6-2 or TRBV6-3 and TRBJ2-7, with 7 bases that match TRBD1. CDR1 and CDR2 from the germline V gene are MNHEY and SVGEGT. This CDR3 has 14 amino acids. V trimming: 5 bases; J trimming: 3 bases; junction bases outside the gene matches: 7. Here the CDR3 reads CASSTDRDGYEQYF. The CDR3 coding sequence is TGTGCCAGCAGTACCGACAGGGACGGCTACGAGCAGTACTTC.

This clonotype was seen only a few times. The chain recombines TRBV19 with TRBJ2-7; a possible D gene is TRBD2 (5 bases). Trimming left V 6 bases short and J 4 bases short, with 19 bases between. This CDR3 is built from 15 residues. From germline, CDR1 is LNHDA and CDR2 SQIVND (reference sequence). The CDR3 loop is CASSETGIGAYEQYF. The CDR3 bases are TGTGCCAGTAGCGAAACCGGGATCGGTGCGTACGAGCAGTACTTC. Full variable domain (outside the CDR3, taken from reference TRBV19 and TRBJ2-7): DGGITQSPKYLFRKEGQNVTLSCEQNLNHDAMYWYRQDPGQGLRLIYYSQIVNDFQKGDIAEGYSVSREKKESFPLTVTSAQKNPTAFYLCASSETGIGAYEQYFGPGTRLTVT.

This clonotype was observed at least ten times. The chain employs TRBV30 and TRBJ2-1; TRBD2 aligns across 7 bases. The CDR3 consists of 13 residues. Germline lookup yields CDR1 GTSNPN and CDR2 SVGIG (reference sequence). After removal of 0 bases from V and 6 bases from J, the junction contained 2 bases not matched to a gene. The CDR3 DNA is TGTGCCTGGAGTGTAGGGACTATCAATGAGCAGTTCTTC. It specifies CAWSVGTINEQFF.

Ten or more counts support this clonotype. The chain links TRBV29-1 to TRBJ1-1; no clear D gene. The CDR3 length is 14 residues. Deletions cut 6 bases from V and 0 bases from J, with 14 bases between. Germline loops: CDR1 SQVTM, CDR2 ANQGSEA. The CDR3: CSVPAAAMNTEAFF. The DNA for the CDR3 is TGCAGCGTCCCGGCAGCCGCCATGAACACTGAAGCTTTCTTT.

The table lists this clonotype with many counts. V usage is TRBV6-5 and J usage is TRBJ2-7; 14 bases fit TRBD2. Germline-derived CDR1 and CDR2 are MNHEY and SVGAGI. V trimming: 7 bases; J trimming: 5 bases; junction bases outside the gene matches: 7. This CDR3 has 15 amino acids. The chain's CDR3 is CASTTTSGRADEQYF. CDR3 nucleotides: TGTGCCAGCACCACGACTAGCGGGAGGGCCGACGAGCAGTACTTC.

This clonotype was detected many times. The CDR3 DNA reads TGTGCCAGCAGCTGCGGTGAGGGAGGCGAGCAGTACTTC. This encodes CASSCGEGGEQYF. The chain uses TRBV7-4 and TRBJ2-7, with a tentative D call TRBD2 (6 bases). V dropped 4 bases and J dropped 6 bases, with 13 bases sitting between them. The CDR3 runs to 13 residues. Germline V gene lookup returns CDR1 SGHVT and CDR2 SQSDAQ.